This T cell receptor (beta chain) was observed in a study of cytomegalovirus exposure and HLA in healthy donors. Study observations and caveats: With later analysis, a missense DCLRE1C variant became linked to TCR beta V- and J-gene trimming. Analyzed later, most CMV-associated TCR beta chains appeared HLA-restricted. In vitro testing confirmed a few CMV-associated chains as specific for CMV antigens.

The count of this clone is one. Its specificity is not known. In the PCR, 60 Vbeta and 13 Jbeta primers were used. Assay used: immunoSEQ multiplex PCR; TCRdb lists only in-frame clones, some missing. The data show under 95,000 clones, 60% to 85% seen once. This CDR3 has 16 residues. V lost 2 bases and J lost 1; bases outside the gene matches: 8. Germline V gene sequence: CDR1 SGHRS, CDR2 YFSETQ. This TCR was sampled from a boy aged 5-17 years in good health and CMV-seronegative. Sequencing was performed on PBMCs. The chain carries TRBV5-1 and TRBJ1-2, with TRBD1 matching 7 bases. The CDR3 protein is CASSFSGTAINYGYTF. The CDR3 DNA follows: TGCGCCAGCAGCTTCTCCGGGACAGCCATTAACTATGGCTACACCTTC.